Below are 9 T cell receptor beta chains sequenced from a single sample in a study of T cells in Graves' hyperthyroidism and ophthalmopathy. From RNA transcripts, TCR beta CDR3 regions were amplified. Carried out on the TCR CDR3, a first-round RT-PCR used the HTBI primer set. From the multiplex PCR reads, TCRdb called clonotypes with MiXCR, one entry per CDR3 protein. Of around 400,000 distinct CDR3 sequences listed, approximately 13% are singletons. Sequencing was carried out using blood. The receptors derive from a woman between 18 and 29 years old with Graves' hyperthyroidism.

The chain joins TRBV7-9 to TRBJ2-7, with 9 bases that match TRBD1. Per the germline V gene, CDR1 is SEHNR and CDR2 is FQNEAQ (reference sequence). With 6 bases clipped from V and 6 bases from J, the junction kept 21 bases outside the gene matches. The CDR3 loop spans 18 amino acids. CDR3 DNA sequence: TGTGCCAGCAGATTAACCAGGGGGGGGGACAGGGTCGGCGGCGAGCAGTACTTC. Translation gives CASRLTRGGDRVGGEQYF.

This clonotype was seen ten or more times. The chain recombines TRBV30 with TRBJ2-1; D perhaps matches TRBD2 (6 bases). The germline V and J ends were trimmed by 2 bases and 0 bases, with 14 bases remaining between them. CDR1 GTSNPN and CDR2 SVGIG come from the germline V gene (reference sequence). The CDR3 totals 16 residues. CDR3 protein: CAWSRFGGGSYNEQFF. The DNA for the CDR3 is TGTGCCTGGAGTAGGTTCGGGGGAGGCTCCTACAATGAGCAGTTCTTC.

This clonotype was observed once. The chain links TRBV28 to TRBJ2-7; 9 bases map to TRBD1. V shed 4 bases, J shed 2 bases, and the junction held 9 bases outside the gene matches. Germline V gene sequence: CDR1 MDHEN, CDR2 SYDVKM. This CDR3 is 16 amino acids long. In DNA form, the CDR3 reads TGTGCCAGCAGTTCCGGTCCCGGGACAGGGCCCTACGAGCAGTACTTC. Translated: CASSSGPGTGPYEQYF.

This clonotype was seen repeatedly, ten times or more. V gene TRBV20-1 combines with J gene TRBJ2-3; TRBD2 matches 7 bases. The CDR3 is made up of 14 amino acids. Germline CDR1 DFQATT, CDR2 SNEGSKA (reference sequence). Unmatched junction bases numbered 4, after V lost 2 bases and J lost 2 bases. CDR3 coding DNA: TGCAGTGCTAGACCTAGCGGATCCACAGATACGCAGTATTTT. Translation gives CSARPSGSTDTQYF.

The chain is built from TRBV9 and TRBJ2-3; 7 nucleotides line up with TRBD1. The CDR3 sequence is 17 residues long. The J segment lost 1 base and the V segment lost 7 bases, leaving 15 bases of the junction unmatched. CDR1 is SGDLS and CDR2 is YYNGEE in the germline V gene. CDR3 nucleotide sequence: TGTGCCAGCGCGCCGGCAGGGGGAGAGTGGGGCACAGATACGCAGTATTTT. Its translation is CASAPAGGEWGTDTQYF.

This clonotype occurred a few times. V and J are TRBV12-5 and TRBJ2-3, with 7 bases identical to TRBD2. The CDR3 has 16 residues. After removal of 6 bases from V and 0 bases from J, the junction contained 9 bases not matched to a gene. In germline, CDR1 is LGHNT, CDR2 FRNRAP. The CDR3 region is CASGLGTTTSTDTQYF. In DNA, the CDR3 is TGTGCTAGTGGACTAGGGACTACCACTAGCACAGATACGCAGTATTTT.

The rearrangement uses TRBV20-1 and TRBJ1-6, with unresolved D. The CDR3 is 11 amino acids. Trimming left V 6 bases short and J 16 bases short, with 16 bases between. Per germline, CDR1 DFQATT and CDR2 SNEGSKA (reference sequence). CDR3 loop: CSASPRGPLHF. In DNA, the CDR3 is TGCAGTGCCTCCCCCCGAGGGCCTCTCCACTTT.

This clonotype was picked up many times. The chain has TRBV18 and TRBJ2-5; perhaps TRBD1 as D (5 bases). The V gene lost 3 bases and the J gene lost 2 bases, with 7 bases spanning the gap. CDR1 is KGHSH and CDR2 is LQKENI in the germline V gene. The CDR3 is 13 amino acids. DNA of the CDR3: TGTGCCAGCTCACCGGACACTCAAGAGACCCAGTACTTC. This encodes CASSPDTQETQYF. Full variable domain (outside the CDR3, taken from reference TRBV18 and TRBJ2-5): NAGVMQNPRHLVRRRGQEARLRCSPMKGHSHVYWYRQLPEEGLKFMVYLQKENIIDESGMPKERFSAEFPKEGPSILRIQQVVRGDSAAYFCASSPDTQETQYFGPGTRLLVL.

The sample holds many counts of this clonotype. The V gene is TRBV27, the J gene TRBJ2-7; D not resolved. V dropped 2 bases and J dropped 2 bases, with 10 bases sitting between them. The CDR3 spans 14 residues. The germline CDR1 and CDR2 sequences are MNHEY and SMNVEV (reference sequence). The CDR3 here is CASSLGLPTYEQYF. As DNA, the CDR3 is TGTGCCAGCAGTTTAGGGCTGCCGACCTACGAGCAGTACTTC.